These 7 T cell receptor beta chains came from one sample sequenced in a study of T cells in Graves' hyperthyroidism and ophthalmopathy. Template material for amplifying TCR beta CDR3 regions consisted of RNA transcripts. A first-round RT-PCR of the TCR CDR3 used the HTBI primer set. TCRdb processed the multiplex PCR reads anew with MiXCR; each CDR3 protein has one entry. The sample holds 150,000 or so distinct CDR3 sequences, over 8% seen once. Sample: blood. The receptors shown here come from a woman aged 18-29 years with Graves' hyperthyroidism that later progressed to Graves' ophthalmopathy.

Ten or more counts support this clonotype. The chain couples TRBV25-1 to TRBJ2-5; D may be TRBD2 (5 bases). The ends were cut back, 1 base at V and 4 bases at J, with 10 bases in the middle. There are 14 residues in the CDR3. Germline V gene sequence: CDR1 MGHDK, CDR2 SYGVNS. This CDR3 is CASSELSGLETQYF. In nucleotides, the CDR3 is TGTGCCAGCAGTGAATTGTCTGGACTAGAGACCCAGTACTTC.

This clonotype turned up a few times. The chain has TRBV4-1 and TRBJ2-7; TRBD2 agrees at 11 bases. V lost 6 bases to trimming and J lost 2 bases; unmatched junction nucleotides: 9. The CDR3 has 16 residues. Germline-derived CDR1 and CDR2 are MGHRA and YSYEKL. The CDR3 region is CASRGTFSGRAYEQYF. The CDR3, as DNA: TGCGCCAGCAGGGGCACCTTTAGCGGGAGGGCCTACGAGCAGTACTTC.

This clonotype was counted at least ten times. The V call is TRBV11-2, the J call TRBJ1-2; 9 nucleotides agree with TRBD1. Germline V lookup: CDR1 SGHAT, CDR2 FQNNGV. Trimming cost V 5 bases and J 4 bases; bases outside gene matches: 23. The CDR3 loop spans 20 amino acids. CDR3 nucleotides: TGTGCCAGCAGCCTTCCGCCGGGACAGGGAACCAAGAAGTTTGGCTATGGCTACACCTTC. Its translation: CASSLPPGQGTKKFGYGYTF.

This sequence joins TRBV5-6 and TRBJ2-1; 7 bases line up with TRBD1. The germline V gene has CDR1 SGHDT and CDR2 YYEEEE. The length of the CDR3 is 14 residues. With 4 bases clipped from V and 9 bases from J, the junction kept 10 bases outside the gene matches. DNA for the CDR3: TGTGCCAGCAGCCCGGACAGGAAGGGGAGTGAGCAGTTCTTC. Its protein product is CASSPDRKGSEQFF.

The table lists this clonotype with many counts. The chain joins TRBV6-1 to TRBJ1-4; 8 bases map to TRBD1. The CDR3 covers 15 residues. Germline assignment: CDR1 MNHNS and CDR2 SASEGT. Trimming removed 6 bases from V and 0 bases from J; junction bases left unmatched: 3. The CDR3 DNA is TGTGCCAGCAGACCACAGGGGGCAACTAATGAAAAACTGTTTTTT. It encodes CASRPQGATNEKLFF.

This chain links TRBV7-9 with TRBJ1-1; D is undetermined. The germline V and J ends were trimmed by 1 base and 5 bases, with 14 bases remaining between them. In germline, CDR1 is SEHNR, CDR2 FQNEAQ (reference sequence). The length of the CDR3 is 15 residues. CDR3 nucleotides: TGTGCCAGCAGCTTAGTAGGTAATCTCGGGACTGAAGCTTTCTTT. Its translation: CASSLVGNLGTEAFF.

This clonotype was seen many times. The J gene is TRBJ1-1, the V gene TRBV11-2, with a tentative D call TRBD1 (6 bases). The CDR3 contains 13 residues. The V and J ends lost 1 base and 7 bases respectively, with 10 bases between them. Germline V gene sequence: CDR1 SGHAT, CDR2 FQNNGV. The CDR3 coding sequence is TGTGCCAGCAGCTTAGGGGGGCTGGTTGAAGCTTTCTTT. Translating it yields CASSLGGLVEAFF. The variable domain in full, completed from reference TRBV11-2 and TRBJ1-1, reads EAGVAQSPRYKIIEKRQSVAFWCNPISGHATLYWYQQILGQGPKLLIQFQNNGVVDDSQLPKDRFSAERLKGVDSTLKIQPAKLEDSAVYLCASSLGGLVEAFFGQGTRLTVV.